This T cell receptor beta chain appears in the sequencing data of a study of T-cell memory formation after mild COVID-19. Whole-study results and caveats: Certain responding clones were present in pre-infection memory, suggesting participation of cross-reactive memory.

As regards this clonotype: Its target is not known. The junction does not match germline at one end; this may be a read error.

The germline CDR1 and CDR2 sequences are SGHRS and YFSETQ. The CDR3 covers 15 residues. TCRdb fed the 5' RACE reads into MiXCR, producing one record per CDR3 protein. The table lists around 150,000 distinct CDR3 sequences, about a third of them singletons, with about 11% in the top ten. What was sequenced was PBMCs or a T cell subset sorted from them (not recorded which). V and J are TRBV5-1 and TRBJ1-6; TRBD1 agrees at 9 bases. This receptor was identified in an adult woman who had mild COVID-19 (a few samples of this study predate the infection). Cell type and time point are not known. The DNA of the CDR3 is TGCGCCAGCAGATTGGGACAGGGACCGAATTCACCCCTCCACTTT. Its translation is CASRLGQGPNSPLHF.